Sequencing of this T cell receptor beta chain was carried out in a study of blood T cell repertoires in COVID-19. Study summary: Acute-phase and convalescent COVID-19 samples originated in the United States, Italy and Spain. The cDNA or gDNA used as material had been derived from T cells, B-cell-depleted T cells, or PBMCs.

The ends were cut back, 6 bases at V and 6 bases at J, with 7 bases in the middle. Germline V gives CDR1 MNHEY, CDR2 SVGAGI. There are 11 residues in the CDR3. Original data processing: For nucleated cells, counts were estimated from reference gene primer amplification. The data were produced by immunoSEQ multiplex PCR, yet TCRdb's version contains in-frame clones alone and is incomplete. V and J calls and clone size are those listed in that table; D and trimming were worked out from the DNA. The data contain 190,000 or so clones, around four fifths of them seen just once; the ten biggest clones take up roughly 6.9%. About this clone itself: The same CDR3 also results from other DNA sequences found in this sample.

The specimen was peripheral blood. The chain has TRBV6-5 and TRBJ2-3; possibly TRBD1 for D (6 bases). This TCR derives from a human donor with acute or convalescent COVID-19. The donor label of this sample is uncertain. CDR3 residues: CASRRGDTQYF. In DNA form, the CDR3 reads TGTGCCAGCAGAAGGGGGGATACGCAGTATTTT.